These T cell receptor beta chains were read from a single sample in a study of neurological immune-mediated disorders. Each CDR3 protein gets one entry after TCRdb re-called the 5' RACE reads with MiXCR. Here the sample spans roughly 100,000 distinct CDR3 sequences, 10% to 13% being singletons. Source material: PBMCs. The receptors here all came from a female donor with HTLV-1-associated myelopathy (HAM/TSP). Each CDR3 is given with its conserved first and last residue. A D gene is named only where the DNA matches it firmly. Some rows have no size entry. The others give once, few or many, or a class for an expanded clone.

TRBJ2-7	-	TRBD1	TRBV19	TGTGCCAGTAGTGACGGGACAGGAGTTTACGAGCAGTACTTC	CASSDGTGVYEQYF
TRBJ2-7	many	TRBD2	TRBV12-3/TRBV12-4	TGTGCCAGCAGTTTAGGGGGACTAGCGGGGGGCCTGACCTACGAGCAGTACTTC	CASSLGGLAGGLTYEQYF
TRBJ2-1	many	-	TRBV18	TGTGCCAGCTCAAGGACAGAGAGGAACCTATACAATGAGCAGTTCTTC	CASSRTERNLYNEQFF
TRBJ1-2	many	TRBD1	TRBV20-1	TGCAGTGCTAGAGTAGGGACAGGGGGCAATGGCTACACCTTC	CSARVGTGGNGYTF
TRBJ2-3	many	TRBD2	TRBV15	TGTGCTACCAGCAGGCGGACTAGCGGCACAGATACGCAGTATTTT	CATSRRTSGTDTQYF
TRBJ2-1	many	TRBD2	TRBV5-1	TGCGCCAGCAGCTTAGGGCTAGCGGCCTACAATGAGCAGTTCTTC	CASSLGLAAYNEQFF
TRBJ1-1	many	-	TRBV5-1	TGCGCCAGCAGCTTGGATCCGGGCGGCACTGAAGCTTTCTTT	CASSLDPGGTEAFF
TRBJ2-3	many	-	TRBV5-1	TGCGCCAGCAGCTTGGCTGGGGGTGGCGGGAGCACAGATACGCAGTATTTT	CASSLAGGGGSTDTQYF
TRBJ2-5	many	-	TRBV7-2	TGTGCCAACAGCTTTGGAGGGTGGGAGACCCAGTACTTC	CANSFGGWETQYF
TRBJ2-3	many	-	TRBV3-1	TGTGCCAGCAGTCCCCCCGGAGCGGCAGATACGCAGTATTTT	CASSPPGAADTQYF
TRBJ1-2	many	-	TRBV5-1	TGCGCCAGCAGCTTGGAACCCTCTGGCTACACCTTC	CASSLEPSGYTF
TRBJ2-7	-	-	TRBV10-3	TGTGCCATCAGTGAGGCGCCAGGGAGCTCCTACGAGCAGTACTTC	CAISEAPGSSYEQYF
TRBJ2-7	many	-	TRBV7-8	TGTGCCAGCAGCTTATCAGCCCCGACTAACTCCTACGAGCAGTACTTC	CASSLSAPTNSYEQYF
TRBJ2-1	many	TRBD1	TRBV5-1	TGCGCCAGCAGCGCCGGACAGGGGCTCGATGAGCAGTTCTTC	CASSAGQGLDEQFF
TRBJ2-7	-	TRBD1	TRBV20-1	TGCAGTGCTCCCCGGGACAGGGAGCGCGAGCAGTACTTC	CSAPRDREREQYF
TRBJ2-7	many	TRBD2	TRBV11-1	TGTGCCAGCAGCTTAGAGTCGCTAGCGGGGCTACCAGAGCCAATTTACGAGCAGTACTTC	CASSLESLAGLPEPIYEQYF
TRBJ2-1	many	-	TRBV12-3/TRBV12-4	TGTGCCAGCAGTTTAAGGGGCTCCTACAATGAGCAGTTCTTC	CASSLRGSYNEQFF
TRBJ2-5	many	-	TRBV6-1	TGTGCCAGCAGCCTGGACAAATCGAAAGAGACCCAGTACTTC	CASSLDKSKETQYF
TRBJ2-3	many	-	TRBV20-1	TGCAGTGCTGGCCGCGCGGGGGCCGAAGATACGCAGTATTTT	CSAGRAGAEDTQYF
TRBJ2-3	-	-	TRBV5-1	TGCGCCAGCAGCTTGGCCTCAGGGGGGGCTGGAGATACGCAGTATTTT	CASSLASGGAGDTQYF
TRBJ2-7	-	-	TRBV5-1	TGCGCCAGCAGGACAGGACCTCCCTACGAGCAGTACTTC	CASRTGPPYEQYF
TRBJ1-2	many	-	TRBV5-1	TGCGCCAGCAGCTCAGGGGCCAGCTCTGGCTACACCTTC	CASSSGASSGYTF
TRBJ2-2	many	-	TRBV4-2	TGTGCCAGCAGCCAAGGGGGGATGCGGGCGGACACCGGGGAGCTGTTTTTT	CASSQGGMRADTGELFF
TRBJ2-7	many	-	TRBV5-1	TGCGCCAGCAGCTTGGACACACCGAAGGGCGAGCAGTACTTC	CASSLDTPKGEQYF